This entry lists 22 T cell receptor beta chains sequenced from one sample in a study of vaccination effects on CD4 cells after COVID-19. Profiled with immunoSEQ multiplex PCR; TCRdb holds only in-frame clones, not every one. This table holds tens of thousands of clones, around 77% found once. Antigens of these TCRs are unknown. Antigen-specific CD4+ T cells were expanded (with viral peptide pools) by the ViraFEST assay ahead of sequencing. Once cultured for about 9 days, the cells underwent separation to obtain CD4+ T cells. People in the vaccine group had not been infected with SARS-CoV-2 before, and their nucleocapsid antibodies were negative. The sequencing here drew on CD4+ T cells from PBMCs cultured with HCoV-NL63 spike peptides, taken before COVID-19 vaccination. The source is a human donor who received a COVID-19 vaccine.

This clone has a handful of counts. V gene TRBV19 combines with J gene TRBJ1-5; 8 nucleotides match TRBD1. The V gene's germline CDR1 is LNHDA and CDR2 SQIVND (reference sequence). After removal of 5 bases from V and 1 base from J, the junction contained 7 bases not matched to a gene. The CDR3 extends over 16 amino acids. The CDR3 nucleotides read TGTGCCAGTAGTTACTCCGGGACAGGCAGCAATCAGCCCCAGCATTTT. Its protein is CASSYSGTGSNQPQHF.

The chain couples TRBV24-1 to TRBJ2-3; D not certain. This CDR3 has 14 residues. Germline values: CDR1 KGHDR, CDR2 SFDVKD. The V end lost 6 bases, the J end lost 3 bases, and 12 bases lay between the germline ends. CDR3 sequence reads: CATSRSGITDTQYF. Written as DNA, the CDR3 is TGTGCCACCAGTCGGTCTGGGATAACAGATACGCAGTATTTT.

The rearrangement uses TRBV14 and TRBJ2-7; no clear D. The germline CDR1 and CDR2 sequences are SGHDN and FVKESK. Trimming shortened V by 4 bases and J by 4 bases, and 8 bases separated the two germline ends. The CDR3 sequence is 12 residues long. CDR3 coding DNA: TGTGCCAGCAGCCGAAGTGGATACGAGCAGTACGTC. It yields the protein CASSRSGYEQYV.

The chain has TRBV7-2 and TRBJ2-3; no reliable D call. V lost 3 bases and J lost 6, with 13 bases in between. Germline CDR1 is SGHTA and CDR2 is FQGNSA. The CDR3 is 14 residues long. Written as DNA, the CDR3 is TGTGCCAGCAGCTTTGACCTGGGGTGGGATACGCAGTATTTT. Translated, it gives CASSFDLGWDTQYF. Drawing the rest from reference TRBV7-2 and TRBJ2-3, the complete variable domain is GAGVSQSPSNKVTEKGKDVELRCDPISGHTALYWYRQSLGQGLEFLIYFQGNSAPDKSGLPSDRFSAERTGGSVSTLTIQRTQQEDSAVYLCASSFDLGWDTQYFGPGTRLTVL.

This rearrangement joins TRBV4-1 to TRBJ2-7, with D perhaps TRBD1 (6 bases). This CDR3 has 15 residues. V shed 0 bases and J shed 1 base, with 10 bases lying between them. Looked up from germline, CDR1 is MGHRA and CDR2 is YSYEKL. CDR3 amino acids: CASSQDRGGSYEQYV. The CDR3 DNA reads as TGCGCCAGCAGCCAAGACCGAGGGGGTTCCTACGAGCAGTACGTC.

The chain is built from TRBV2 and TRBJ2-7, with no clear D. The CDR3 extends over 12 amino acids. The germline V gene has CDR1 SNHLY and CDR2 FYNNEI. V lost 4 bases, J lost 7 bases, and 11 bases lay in between. Here the CDR3 reads CASSVTVGEQYV. The DNA for the CDR3 is TGTGCCAGCAGTGTTACGGTGGGGGAGCAGTACGTC.

The chain is built from TRBV12-5 and TRBJ2-5; D gene ambiguous. Trimming pared 5 bases from V and 1 base from J, leaving 11 bases between. The CDR3 length is 14 residues. The germline V gene has CDR1 LGHNT and CDR2 FRNRAP. The CDR3 bases are TGTGCTAGTGGTCCTGACGGTCGCCAAGAGACCCAGTACTTC. Translated, it gives CASGPDGRQETQYF.

The chain couples TRBV5-1 to TRBJ1-2; D remains unclear. V lost 1 base, J lost 0 bases, and 10 bases lay in between. The germline V gene encodes CDR1 SGHRS and CDR2 YFSETQ. The CDR3 length is 15 residues. CDR3 protein: CASSLRQPTNYGYTF. The CDR3 DNA reads as TGCGCCAGCAGCTTGCGGCAGCCTACTAACTATGGCTACACCTTC.

This clone showed up just a few times. The V gene is TRBV5-1, the J gene TRBJ2-3; D is unclear. The CDR3 extends over 12 amino acids. Deletions cut 4 bases from V and 8 bases from J, with 11 bases between. Germline V gene data show CDR1 as SGHRS and CDR2 as YFSETQ. CDR3 nucleotides: TGCGCCAGCAGCGCCCTTTGGGGTACGCAGTATTTT. This translates into CASSALWGTQYF.

The V call is TRBV6-1, the J call TRBJ1-5; 8 bases fit TRBD1. CDR1 and CDR2 from the germline V gene are MNHNS and SASEGT. CDR3 length: 15 residues. The V segment lost 5 bases and the J segment 2 bases; nucleotides outside the gene matches: 5. This chain's CDR3 is CASSLDRVGNQPQHF. The CDR3 DNA follows: TGTGCCAGCAGTTTGGACAGGGTTGGCAATCAGCCCCAGCATTTT.

This clone occurred once. The chain uses TRBV11-2 and TRBJ2-7; D might be TRBD2 (5 bases). Deletions cut 3 bases from V and 3 bases from J, with 15 bases between. CDR1 SGHAT and CDR2 FQNNGV come from the germline V gene. The CDR3 consists of 15 residues. CDR3 amino acids: CASSFASGKLYEQYV. CDR3 bases: TGTGCCAGCAGCTTCGCTTCGGGGAAACTCTACGAGCAGTACGTC.

Only a few counts were recorded for this clone. J is TRBJ1-6 and V is TRBV9; tentative D call: TRBD1 (5 bases). The CDR3 is 13 residues long. V gave up 0 bases and J gave up 11 bases, with 9 bases separating them. Germline loops: CDR1 SGDLS, CDR2 YYNGEE. CDR3 nucleotides: TGTGCCAGCAGCGTAGCTGGGGGGACACCCCTCCACTTT. This codes for CASSVAGGTPLHF. Based on the CDR3 plus reference TRBV9 and TRBJ1-6, the full variable domain is DSGVTQTPKHLITATGQRVTLRCSPRSGDLSVYWYQQSLDQGLQFLIQYYNGEERAKGNILERFSAQQFPDLHSELNLSSLELGDSALYFCASSVAGGTPLHFGNGTRLTVT.

This rearrangement joins TRBV7-2 to TRBJ2-3, with D possibly being TRBD2 (6 bases). There are 14 residues in the CDR3. The germline V gene has CDR1 SGHTA and CDR2 FQGNSA. Between the trimmed V and J ends, which lost 3 bases and 6 bases, there was a span of 13 bases. The CDR3 reads CASSFGGAPDTQYF. The DNA for the CDR3 is TGTGCCAGCAGCTTTGGAGGGGCGCCCGATACGCAGTATTTT.

V is TRBV12-3 or TRBV12-4 and J is TRBJ2-6; D call uncertain. The CDR3 runs 13 residues. V gave up 10 bases and J gave up 0 bases, with 7 bases separating them. The CDR3 loop is CANSRSGANVLTF. The CDR3 DNA is TGTGCCAATTCCCGCTCTGGGGCCAACGTCCTGACTTTC.

The chain has TRBV7-2 and TRBJ2-5; 9 bases agree with TRBD1. The CDR3 totals 13 residues. J lost 4 bases, V lost 4 bases, and 1 base had no gene match. Germline V gives CDR1 SGHTA, CDR2 FQGNSA. The CDR3 sequence is CASSSDRGETQYF. CDR3 nucleotide sequence: TGTGCCAGCAGCTCGGACAGGGGAGAGACCCAGTACTTC. The whole variable domain, remainder taken from reference TRBV7-2 and TRBJ2-5, is GAGVSQSPSNKVTEKGKDVELRCDPISGHTALYWYRQSLGQGLEFLIYFQGNSAPDKSGLPSDRFSAERTGGSVSTLTIQRTQQEDSAVYLCASSSDRGETQYFGPGTRLLVL.

This clone turned up a few times. This CDR3 is CASSPSLDTNTEAFF. Written as DNA, the CDR3 is TGTGCCAGCTCACCTAGCCTGGACACCAACACTGAAGCTTTCTTT. The chain combines TRBV18 with TRBJ1-1; D may be TRBD1 (5 bases). The V gene's germline CDR1 is KGHSH and CDR2 LQKENI. V lost 3 bases, J lost 2 bases, and 13 bases lay in between. This CDR3 has 15 residues. Variable domain in full (rest from reference TRBV18 and TRBJ1-1): NAGVMQNPRHLVRRRGQEARLRCSPMKGHSHVYWYRQLPEEGLKFMVYLQKENIIDESGMPKERFSAEFPKEGPSILRIQQVVRGDSAAYFCASSPSLDTNTEAFFGQGTRLTVV.

The chain links TRBV21-1 to TRBJ2-3. TRBV21-1 is labeled a pseudogene. The CDR3 contains 17 residues. The CDR3 DNA sequence: TGTGCCAGCAGCATTCCGACGGAAACCTCTAGCACAGATACGCAGTATTTT. Its translation: CASSIPTETSSTDTQYF.

The chain couples TRBV6-5 to TRBJ1-3; D unresolved. The V gene's germline CDR1 is MNHEY and CDR2 SVGAGI. This CDR3 comprises 15 residues. The germline V and J ends were trimmed by 1 base and 3 bases, with 10 bases remaining between them. The CDR3 here is CASSYLPGVGNTIYF. The DNA for the CDR3 is TGTGCCAGCAGTTACTTGCCGGGAGTTGGAAACACCATATATTTT.

This sequence joins TRBV7-3 and TRBJ2-1; TRBD2 matches 9 bases. CDR3 length: 17 amino acids. From germline, CDR1 is SGHTA and CDR2 FQGTGA. V gave up 2 bases and J gave up 0 bases; unmatched junction bases: 5. CDR3 protein: CASSLLAGSNSYNEQFF. DNA of the CDR3: TGTGCCAGCAGCTTACTAGCGGGGTCTAACTCCTACAATGAGCAGTTCTTC. The complete variable domain, with remaining parts taken from reference TRBV7-3 and TRBJ2-1, reads GAGVSQTPSNKVTEKGKYVELRCDPISGHTALYWYRQSLGQGPEFLIYFQGTGAADDSGLPNDRFFAVRPEGSVSTLKIQRTERGDSAVYLCASSLLAGSNSYNEQFFGPGTRLTVL.

The chain has TRBV5-1 and TRBJ1-2; a possible D gene is TRBD1 (6 bases). V lost 0 bases, J lost 3 bases, and 6 bases lay in between. Germline CDR1 is SGHRS and CDR2 is YFSETQ. CDR3 length: 13 amino acids. CDR3 in amino acids: CASSLGTDYGYTF. The CDR3 DNA reads as TGCGCCAGCAGCTTGGGGACAGACTATGGCTACACCTTC.

This clone came up once. The CDR3 protein is CASSLGQGGNSPLHF. DNA for the CDR3: TGTGCCAGCAGCCTCGGACAGGGGGGTAATTCACCCCTCCACTTT. The V call is TRBV6-5, the J call TRBJ1-6; TRBD1 aligns across 10 bases. This CDR3 is 15 amino acids long. The germline V gene has CDR1 MNHEY and CDR2 SVGAGI. With V trimmed by 6 bases and J by 6 bases, 5 bases remained unmatched.

This clone was seen only once. The rearrangement links TRBV9 to TRBJ1-5, with 7 bases matching TRBD1. V shed 4 bases and J 0 bases; nucleotides not matched to a gene: 10. This CDR3 comprises 17 residues. CDR1 is SGDLS, CDR2 YYNGEE, per germline. DNA for the CDR3: TGTGCCAGCAGCCTCCGGGACAGCCCAAATAGCAATCAGCCCCAGCATTTT. This codes for CASSLRDSPNSNQPQHF.